This TCR beta chain derives from a study of blood T cell repertoires in COVID-19 (dated by TCRdb to the early 2020s). Study-level background: The collaborator samples originated in the United States, Italy and Spain and spanned the acute and convalescent phases of COVID-19. The material from the prospective study consisted of cDNA or gDNA derived from T cells, B-cell-depleted T cells, or PBMCs. The dataset comprised deeply sampled blood TCRbeta repertoires from subjects exposed to, actively infected with, or recovered from COVID-19. The repertoires were released in a freely available public database meant as a resource for research on the immune response to SARS-CoV-2. Samples were obtained from the ongoing ImmuneRACE study (first 160 participants) and from some 1,200 subjects provided by 6 global collaborators. Sample metadata almost always included a de-identified subject ID, COVID-19 status, age in years and sex. Where available, HLA class I and class II types were taken from metadata supplied by the sample provider and were not determined by assay-based typing. Overall study outcomes, separate from this receptor: The amount of clinical and demographic metadata varied by source and participant and was provided uncurated.

This clone turned up a few times. The antigen it recognizes is unknown. The sample holds no much larger clone one base away, and base qualities are not on file. Each collaborating institution followed its own protocols to collect whole blood in K2EDTA tubes. For TCRbeta analysis, collaborator samples were shipped as frozen whole blood, as isolated PBMCs, or as DNA extracted from either sample type. TCRbeta CDR3 regions were amplified from genomic DNA using the immunoSEQ Assay, a bias-controlled multiplex PCR. Under the source paper's analysis protocol: The number of nucleated cells in each sample was estimated by amplification of reference gene primers within the assay. To quantify the absolute abundance of each unique TCRbeta CDR3 rearrangement, sequence reads were collapsed and filtered. Productive Simpson clonality was computed per sample as the square root of Simpson's diversity index over productive rearrangements. TCRdb stores this immuneACCESS table with in-frame sequences only. Part of the clones is absent; in the studies checked, under half of the shortfall reflects unresolved V genes, and no reason is known for the rest. That table furnishes V, J and clone size, whereas the DNA furnished D and trimming. The sample contains 80,000 or so clones, 65% to 85% of them found a single time. The ten largest clones take up 15% to 19% of the sample.

Reading the germline V gene gives CDR1 MNHEY and CDR2 SVGAGI. The junction shows trimming of 8 bases on V and 4 bases on J, plus 18 bases between the germline ends. The CDR3 has 15 amino acids, counting the end cysteine and phenylalanine. The kept DNA is CDR3 alone, 45 bases in frame from the first base. In this chain, TRBV6-5 is recombined with TRBJ1-5; perhaps TRBD1 is the D gene, with 6 bases matching. The origin of this receptor is a woman of 80 years or more with acute or convalescent COVID-19. The sequenced material came from peripheral blood. CDR3 loop: CASGTLQRGNQPQHF. The DNA is TGTGCCAGCGGGACACTTCAACGGGGAAATCAGCCCCAGCATTTT.